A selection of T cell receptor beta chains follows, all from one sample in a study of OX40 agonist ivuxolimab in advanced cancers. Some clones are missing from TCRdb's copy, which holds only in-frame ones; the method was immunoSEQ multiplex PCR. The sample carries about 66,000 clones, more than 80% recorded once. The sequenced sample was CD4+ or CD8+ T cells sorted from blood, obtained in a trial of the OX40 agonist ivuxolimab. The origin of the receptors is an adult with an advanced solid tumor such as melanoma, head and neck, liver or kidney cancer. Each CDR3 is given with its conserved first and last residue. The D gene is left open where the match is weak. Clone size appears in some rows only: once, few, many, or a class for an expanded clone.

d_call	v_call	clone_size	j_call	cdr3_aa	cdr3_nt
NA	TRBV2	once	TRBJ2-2	CASNYLGTGELFF	TGTGCCAGCAATTACTTGGGCACCGGGGAGCTGTTTTTT
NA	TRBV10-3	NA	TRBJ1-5	CATGKEMDPNQPQHF	TGTGCCACCGGAAAGGAAATGGACCCAAATCAGCCCCAGCATTTT
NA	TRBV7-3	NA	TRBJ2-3	CASSLNPPGTQYF	TGTGCCAGCAGCTTAAACCCACCCGGTACGCAGTATTTT
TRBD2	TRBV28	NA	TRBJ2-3	CASTIAGERADTQYF	TGTGCCAGCACTATAGCGGGAGAAAGGGCAGATACGCAGTATTTT
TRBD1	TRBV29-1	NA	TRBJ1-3	CSVEGQGENTIYF	TGCAGCGTTGAGGGACAGGGAGAAAACACCATATATTTT
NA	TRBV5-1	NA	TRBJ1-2	CASSLEGVQNYGYTF	TGCGCCAGCAGCTTGGAAGGGGTCCAGAACTATGGCTACACCTTC
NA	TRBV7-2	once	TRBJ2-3	CASSLLDTQYF	TGTGCCAGCAGCTTATTAGATACGCAGTATTTT
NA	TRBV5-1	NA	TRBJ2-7	CASSSDSYEQYF	TGCGCCAGCAGCTCGGACAGCTACGAGCAGTACTTC
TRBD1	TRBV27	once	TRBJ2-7	CASGRDSRAYEQYF	TGTGCCAGCGGACGGGACAGCCGCGCCTACGAGCAGTACTTC
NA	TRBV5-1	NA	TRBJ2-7	CASSSEQGSLYEQYF	TGCGCCAGCAGCTCCGAACAGGGATCTCTCTACGAGCAGTACTTC
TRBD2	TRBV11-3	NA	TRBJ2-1	CATKTSGSYEQFF	TGTGCCACCAAGACTAGCGGGAGCTATGAGCAGTTCTTC
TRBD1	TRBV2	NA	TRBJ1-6	CATGGTVNSPLHF	TGTGCCACGGGGGGGACAGTTAATTCACCCCTCCACTTT
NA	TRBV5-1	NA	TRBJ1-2	CASSLDTEDYGYTF	TGCGCCAGCAGCTTAGACACGGAGGACTATGGCTACACCTTC
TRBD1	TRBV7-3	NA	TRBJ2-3	CASSSGQGGTTDTQYF	TGTGCCAGCAGCAGCGGACAGGGAGGTACCACAGATACGCAGTATTTT
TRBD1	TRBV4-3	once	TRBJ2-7	CASSQLSGTGAYEQYF	TGCGCCAGCAGCCAATTATCCGGGACAGGGGCCTACGAGCAGTACTTC
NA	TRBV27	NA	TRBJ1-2	CASSPGTPGRGYTF	TGTGCCAGCAGTCCCGGGACACCCGGACGCGGCTACACCTTC
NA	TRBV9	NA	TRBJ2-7	CASSIGVNYEQYF	TGTGCCAGCAGTATAGGGGTAAACTACGAGCAGTACTTC
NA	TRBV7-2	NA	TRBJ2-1	CASSLDRSYNEQFF	TGTGCCAGCAGCTTAGATCGTTCTTACAATGAGCAGTTCTTC
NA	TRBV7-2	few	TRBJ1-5	CASSLAAGENKPQHF	TGTGCCAGCAGCTTAGCGGCAGGGGAAAATAAGCCCCAGCATTTT
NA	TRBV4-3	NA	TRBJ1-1	CASSQEAGPNTEAFF	TGCGCCAGCAGCCAAGAGGCAGGCCCGAACACTGAAGCTTTCTTT
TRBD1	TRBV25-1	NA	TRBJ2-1	CASSHYDRVSYNEQFF	TGTGCCAGCAGCCACTACGACAGGGTTTCCTACAATGAGCAGTTCTTC
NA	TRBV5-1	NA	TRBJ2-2	CASSFTRDGELFF	TGCGCCAGCAGCTTTACTAGGGACGGGGAGCTGTTTTTT
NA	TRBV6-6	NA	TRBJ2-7	CASSSPPGPEEQYF	TGTGCCAGCAGTTCCCCCCCCGGCCCGGAGGAGCAGTACTTC
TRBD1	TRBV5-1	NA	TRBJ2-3	CASSPGRTGGITDTQYF	TGCGCCAGCAGCCCCGGCCGGACAGGAGGCATCACAGATACGCAGTATTTT
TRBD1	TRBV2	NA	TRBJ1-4	CASRGQGTTNEKLFF	TGTGCCAGCAGAGGACAGGGAACAACTAATGAAAAACTGTTTTTT
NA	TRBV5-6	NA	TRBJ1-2	CASSLATGSRGYGYTF	TGTGCCAGCAGCTTGGCCACGGGCAGCAGGGGCTATGGCTACACCTTC
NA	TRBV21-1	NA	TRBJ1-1	CASSKAEGQRLGAFF	TGTGCCAGCAGCAAAGCTGAGGGACAGAGGTTGGGAGCTTTCTTT
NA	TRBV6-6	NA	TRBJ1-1	CASSYPFTGLNTEAFF	TGTGCCAGCAGTTACCCATTCACAGGCTTGAACACTGAAGCTTTCTTT
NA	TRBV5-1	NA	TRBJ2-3	CASSYPGTDTQYF	TGCGCCAGCAGTTACCCGGGAACAGATACGCAGTATTTT
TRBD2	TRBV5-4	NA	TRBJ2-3	CASSTRAGAGDTQYF	TGTGCCAGCAGCACTAGAGCGGGAGCGGGAGATACGCAGTATTTT
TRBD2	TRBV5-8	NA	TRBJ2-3	CASSSAGADTQYF	TGTGCCAGCAGCTCCGCGGGAGCAGATACGCAGTATTTT
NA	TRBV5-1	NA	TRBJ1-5	CASSLEGNSNQPQHF	TGCGCCAGCAGCTTGGAGGGGAATAGCAATCAGCCCCAGCATTTT
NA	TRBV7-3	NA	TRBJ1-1	CASSLSENTEAFF	TGTGCCAGCAGCTTAAGTGAGAACACTGAAGCTTTCTTT
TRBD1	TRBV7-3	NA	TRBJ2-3	CASSSSGTGADTQYF	TGTGCCAGCAGCTCCTCAGGGACAGGGGCAGATACGCAGTATTTT
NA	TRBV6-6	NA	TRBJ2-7	CASRPRDLYEQYF	TGTGCCAGCAGACCCCGGGACCTCTACGAGCAGTACTTC
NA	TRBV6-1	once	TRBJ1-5	CASSVLGGPQHF	TGTGCCAGCAGTGTGCTGGGTGGACCCCAGCATTTT
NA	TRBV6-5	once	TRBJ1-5	CASSYGGANQPQHF	TGTGCCAGCAGTTACGGGGGGGCAAATCAGCCCCAGCATTTT
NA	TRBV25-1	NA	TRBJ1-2	CASSRPGAINYGYTF	TGTGCCAGCAGCCGCCCGGGGGCAATTAACTATGGCTACACCTTC
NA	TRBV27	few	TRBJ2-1	CASRPPGPERDEQFF	TGTGCCAGCAGGCCGCCGGGACCTGAAAGGGATGAGCAGTTCTTC
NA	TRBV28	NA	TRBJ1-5	CASRDSNQPQHF	TGTGCCAGCAGGGACAGCAATCAGCCCCAGCATTTT
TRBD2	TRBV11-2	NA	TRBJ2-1	CASRSISGSSYNEQFF	TGTGCCAGCAGATCCATTAGCGGGAGCTCCTACAATGAGCAGTTCTTC
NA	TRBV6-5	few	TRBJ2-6	CASTGKRGANVLTF	TGTGCCAGCACCGGCAAGCGTGGGGCCAACGTCCTGACTTTC
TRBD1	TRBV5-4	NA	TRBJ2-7	CASSDPSGTGGHEQYF	TGTGCCAGCAGCGATCCTTCCGGGACAGGGGGTCACGAGCAGTACTTC
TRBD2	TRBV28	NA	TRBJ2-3	CASSSAGGSTDTQYF	TGTGCCAGCAGCTCGGCGGGAGGGAGCACAGATACGCAGTATTTT
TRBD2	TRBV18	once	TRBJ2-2	CASSPPYGRQNTGELFF	TGTGCCAGCTCACCACCTTACGGGAGGCAGAACACCGGGGAGCTGTTTTTT
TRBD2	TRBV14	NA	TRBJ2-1	CASSQGLAGINEQFF	TGTGCCAGCAGCCAAGGCCTAGCGGGGATCAATGAGCAGTTCTTC